The 32 T cell receptor beta chains listed next were all sequenced from one sample in a study of blood T cell repertoires in COVID-19. Some clones are missing from TCRdb's copy, which holds only in-frame ones; the method was immunoSEQ multiplex PCR. The table records roughly 57,000 clones, 90% of them present only once. Source material: peripheral blood. These receptors were collected from a human donor in a cohort sampled during active COVID-19.

The rearrangement joins TRBV19 to TRBJ1-1; D is uncertain. The ends were cut back, 6 bases at V and 7 bases at J, with 9 bases in the middle. There are 11 residues in the CDR3. From germline, CDR1 is LNHDA and CDR2 SQIVND (reference sequence). The CDR3 loop is CASSTSGEAFF. The CDR3, as DNA: TGTGCCAGTAGCACCTCAGGTGAAGCTTTCTTT.

The gene calls are TRBV7-2 and TRBJ2-1; 9 nucleotides line up with TRBD1. CDR1 and CDR2 from the germline V gene are SGHTA and FQGNSA. This CDR3 is built from 17 residues. V was clipped by 0 bases and J by 3 bases; unmatched bases: 6. The DNA of the CDR3 is TGTGCCAGCAGCTTAGCTGGCGGGACAGGGATCTACAATGAGCAGTTCTTC. Its translation is CASSLAGGTGIYNEQFF.

The chain has TRBV27 and TRBJ1-5; possibly TRBD1 for D (5 bases). The CDR3 consists of 14 residues. Trimming took off 3 bases at V and 7 bases at J, with 13 bases between the two ends. Germline V gives CDR1 MNHEY, CDR2 SMNVEV (reference sequence). The CDR3 is CASSFRGEGQPQHF. For the CDR3, the DNA is TGTGCCAGCAGTTTCAGAGGGGAGGGACAGCCCCAGCATTTT.

This chain's CDR3 is CASSQEPGTSASSYNEQFF. The CDR3 DNA reads as TGCGCCAGCAGCCAAGAACCCGGGACTAGCGCGAGCTCCTACAATGAGCAGTTCTTC. This chain links TRBV4-1 with TRBJ2-1, with 10 bases that match TRBD2. The germline V gene encodes CDR1 MGHRA and CDR2 YSYEKL. The V gene end was trimmed by 0 bases and the J gene end by 0 bases; junction bases not matched to a gene: 8. This CDR3 has 19 residues.

The J gene is TRBJ2-3, the V gene TRBV4-3, with D perhaps TRBD1 (5 bases). The germline V gene has CDR1 LGHNA and CDR2 YSLEER. This CDR3 spans 15 amino acids. Trimming cost V 0 bases and J 1 base, with 8 bases left between them. The CDR3 is CASSQEGLRTDTQYF. CDR3 DNA: TGCGCCAGCAGCCAAGAGGGGCTCCGCACAGATACGCAGTATTTT.

The chain carries TRBV28 and TRBJ2-3; D perhaps matches TRBD2 (7 bases). The CDR3 is 16 residues long. Trimming took off 4 bases at V and 1 base at J, with 15 bases between the two ends. Germline CDR1 and CDR2: MDHEN and SYDVKM. The CDR3 sequence is CASSSPQGGGTDTQYF. In nucleotides, the CDR3 is TGTGCCAGCAGTTCCCCCCAAGGGGGGGGCACAGATACGCAGTATTTT.

J is TRBJ1-5 and V is TRBV19, with 8 nucleotides matching TRBD1. Trimming removed 5 bases from V and 3 bases from J; junction bases left unmatched: 12. Germline V CDR1 and CDR2: LNHDA, SQIVND (reference sequence). The CDR3 sequence is 17 residues long. The CDR3 reads CASSVRGRPNHNQPQHF. In nucleotides, the CDR3 is TGTGCCAGTAGTGTCAGGGGGCGACCGAACCACAATCAGCCCCAGCATTTT. Supplemented by reference TRBV19 and TRBJ1-5, the full variable domain reads DGGITQSPKYLFRKEGQNVTLSCEQNLNHDAMYWYRQDPGQGLRLIYYSQIVNDFQKGDIAEGYSVSREKKESFPLTVTSAQKNPTAFYLCASSVRGRPNHNQPQHFGDGTRLSIL.

V gene TRBV7-9 combines with J gene TRBJ1-4; no clear D gene. The V end lost 5 bases, the J end lost 8 bases, and 9 bases lay between the germline ends. Germline V gene sequence: CDR1 SEHNR, CDR2 FQNEAQ (reference sequence). The CDR3 loop spans 12 amino acids. The DNA of the CDR3 is TGTGCCAGCAGCGTACCGGGGGAAAAACTGTTTTTT. It yields the protein CASSVPGEKLFF. Full variable domain (rest looked up from reference TRBV7-9 and TRBJ1-4): DTGVSQNPRHKITKRGQNVTFRCDPISEHNRLYWYRQTLGQGPEFLTYFQNEAQLEKSRLLSDRFSAERPKGSFSTLEIQRTEQGDSAMYLCASSVPGEKLFFGSGTQLSVL.

The chain carries TRBV4-1 and TRBJ2-1; TRBD2 might be the D (6 bases). Germline V gene sequence: CDR1 MGHRA, CDR2 YSYEKL. This CDR3 has 18 amino acids. V lost 0 bases to trimming and J lost 9 bases, with 24 bases between them. Written as DNA, the CDR3 is TGCGCCAGCAGCCAAGATACCCTCGGGACTCCGTCACGGTCTGAGCAGTTCTTC. It codes for CASSQDTLGTPSRSEQFF.

The rearrangement uses TRBV11-3 and TRBJ2-6, with TRBD1 matching over 7 bases. The V and J ends lost 6 bases and 2 bases, in that order; junction bases with no gene match: 4. The CDR3 spans 15 residues. The germline gives CDR1 SGHNT, CDR2 YENEEA. Written as DNA, the CDR3 is TGTGCCAGCAGTTACACAGGGGCTGGGGCCAACGTCCTGACTTTC. It yields the protein CASSYTGAGANVLTF.

The chain couples TRBV6-2 or TRBV6-3 to TRBJ1-4; D is uncertain. V lost 4 bases to trimming and J lost 8 bases, with 17 bases between them. Per the germline V gene, CDR1 is MNHEY and CDR2 is SVGEGT. This CDR3 contains 15 residues. The CDR3 sequence: CASSSRRVESEKLFF. DNA for the CDR3: TGTGCCAGCAGTTCCCGGCGGGTGGAGAGCGAAAAACTGTTTTTT.

V is TRBV4-3 and J is TRBJ2-7, with D perhaps matching TRBD1 (5 bases). With 0 bases removed from V and 3 bases from J, the gap between germline ends came to 21 bases. This CDR3 region has 18 residues. Germline CDR1 and CDR2: LGHNA and YSLEER. The CDR3 sequence: CASSQDRALGRGDYEQYV. Here the CDR3 DNA reads TGCGCCAGCAGCCAAGATCGTGCGCTCGGAAGGGGCGACTACGAGCAGTACGTC.

The V and J genes are TRBV2 and TRBJ1-1; TRBD1 matches 9 bases. In germline, CDR1 is SNHLY, CDR2 FYNNEI. The V segment lost 9 bases and the J segment 1 base; nucleotides outside the gene matches: 6. CDR3 length equals 14 residues. The CDR3 reads CASRTGEGNTEAFF. As DNA, the CDR3 is TGTGCCAGTAGGACAGGGGAAGGGAACACTGAAGCTTTCTTT.

The rearrangement joins TRBV2 to TRBJ2-7; D is uncertain. In germline, CDR1 is SNHLY, CDR2 FYNNEI. There are 16 residues in the CDR3. Trimming took off 6 bases at V and 4 bases at J, with 22 bases between the two ends. The CDR3 here is CASSRTRSGSWYEQYF. The CDR3 DNA sequence: TGTGCCAGCAGCCGAACAAGGTCGGGTAGCTGGTACGAGCAGTACTTC.

The chain links TRBV19 to TRBJ2-2, with TRBD1 matching over 7 bases. This CDR3 is 16 amino acids long. V shed 5 bases and J 4 bases; nucleotides not matched to a gene: 10. Germline loops: CDR1 LNHDA, CDR2 SQIVND (reference sequence). CDR3 nucleotides: TGTGCCAGTAGTCCCGCTGGGACAGAGTCCACCGGGGAGCTGTTTTTT. It specifies CASSPAGTESTGELFF.

V gene TRBV9 combines with J gene TRBJ1-2; 8 positions agree with TRBD1. V shed 3 bases, J shed 8 bases, and the junction held 6 bases outside the gene matches. The CDR3 sequence is 13 residues long. Germline CDR1 and CDR2: SGDLS and YYNGEE. For the CDR3, the DNA is TGTGCCAGCAGCGGGGGACAGGTGCGCGGCTACACCTTC. Protein: CASSGGQVRGYTF.

The rearrangement links TRBV5-6 to TRBJ2-5; D perhaps matches TRBD1 (6 bases). The CDR3 sequence is 13 residues long. The V and J ends lost 7 bases and 1 base respectively, with 11 bases between them. Germline V gene data show CDR1 as SGHDT and CDR2 as YYEEEE. The CDR3 nucleotides read TGTGCCAGCCAAGGACAGACCCAAGAGACCCAGTACTTC. It encodes CASQGQTQETQYF.

This sequence joins TRBV30 and TRBJ1-2; the D gene is possibly TRBD1 (5 bases). Germline V CDR1 and CDR2: GTSNPN, SVGIG (reference sequence). The V end lost 4 bases, the J end lost 4 bases, and 10 bases lay between the germline ends. The CDR3 runs to 12 residues. CDR3 sequence (DNA): TGTGCCTGGACGGCCAGGGCCTATGGCTACACCTTC. Translation gives CAWTARAYGYTF.

This chain links TRBV6-6 with TRBJ1-1; perhaps TRBD1 as D (5 bases). This CDR3 has 13 amino acids. V gave up 0 bases and J gave up 5 bases, with 7 bases separating them. CDR1 MNHNY and CDR2 SVGAGI come from the germline V gene (reference sequence). The CDR3 DNA sequence: TGTGCCAGCAGTTACTCGACAGTGACTGAAGCTTTCTTT. This translates into CASSYSTVTEAFF.

This chain connects TRBV5-1 to TRBJ2-7, with 8 bases aligning to TRBD2. The CDR3 covers 17 residues. From germline, CDR1 is SGHRS and CDR2 YFSETQ. After removal of 2 bases from V and 4 bases from J, the junction contained 14 bases not matched to a gene. The chain's CDR3 is CASSLDLGTRFAYEQYF. Here the CDR3 DNA reads TGCGCCAGCAGCTTAGATCTTGGGACTAGATTTGCTTACGAGCAGTACTTC.

The V call is TRBV7-3, the J call TRBJ2-1; TRBD2 matches 8 bases. Germline lookup yields CDR1 SGHTA and CDR2 FQGTGA. V lost 1 base, J lost 0 bases, and 8 bases stayed unmatched. This CDR3 spans 18 amino acids. CDR3 sequence reads: CASSLNSMSGSSYNEQFF. For the CDR3, the DNA is TGTGCCAGCAGCTTAAATAGTATGAGCGGGAGCTCCTACAATGAGCAGTTCTTC. Filled out from reference TRBV7-3 and TRBJ2-1, the complete variable domain reads GAGVSQTPSNKVTEKGKYVELRCDPISGHTALYWYRQSLGQGPEFLIYFQGTGAADDSGLPNDRFFAVRPEGSVSTLKIQRTERGDSAVYLCASSLNSMSGSSYNEQFFGPGTRLTVL.

CDR3 bases: TGTGCCAGCAGTGAATGGGGGGGGTACTATGGCTACACCTTC. It encodes CASSEWGGYYGYTF. The chain has TRBV25-1 and TRBJ1-2; weak D call: TRBD1 (5 bases). CDR3 length equals 14 residues. Germline values: CDR1 MGHDK, CDR2 SYGVNS. Trimming cost V 1 base and J 3 bases, with 9 bases left between them.

The chain has TRBV5-6 and TRBJ1-2, with no clear D. Germline V gene lookup returns CDR1 SGHDT and CDR2 YYEEEE. Deletions cut 4 bases from V and 2 bases from J, with 24 bases between. This CDR3 is 18 amino acids long. The CDR3 here is CASSLAGAHHDGNYGYTF. The CDR3, as DNA: TGTGCCAGCAGCCTCGCCGGAGCTCACCACGATGGGAACTATGGCTACACCTTC.

The chain couples TRBV11-2 to TRBJ2-7; no clear D gene. CDR1 is SGHAT and CDR2 is FQNNGV in the germline V gene. CDR3 length: 14 amino acids. The germline V and J ends were trimmed by 5 bases and 2 bases, with 13 bases remaining between them. CDR3 region: CASSRHPGTYEQYV. CDR3 bases: TGTGCCAGCAGCCGACATCCAGGTACCTACGAGCAGTACGTC.

V gene TRBV28 combines with J gene TRBJ2-2; no clear D gene. The CDR3 has 12 residues. Germline CDR1 MDHEN, CDR2 SYDVKM. V lost 3 bases and J lost 7, with 6 bases in between. This CDR3 reads CASSFPRGELFF. CDR3 sequence (DNA): TGTGCCAGCAGTTTTCCCCGCGGGGAGCTGTTTTTT.

The rearrangement links TRBV27 to TRBJ2-5; maybe TRBD1 (5 bases). Trimming left V 2 bases short and J 7 bases short, with 11 bases between. The CDR3 is made up of 13 amino acids. CDR1 MNHEY and CDR2 SMNVEV come from the germline V gene (reference sequence). CDR3 bases: TGTGCCAGCAGTTTAACAGGTTTTAGGACCCAGTACTTC. It encodes CASSLTGFRTQYF.

This chain's CDR3 is CASSFAGGPYNEQFF. The DNA for the CDR3 is TGTGCCAGCAGTTTCGCAGGGGGTCCCTACAATGAGCAGTTCTTC. The chain is built from TRBV6-6 and TRBJ2-1; 7 bases fit TRBD1. Germline CDR1 MNHNY, CDR2 SVGAGI (reference sequence). The J segment lost 2 bases and the V segment lost 4 bases, leaving 5 bases of the junction unmatched. The CDR3 covers 15 residues.

The CDR3 sequence is CASGTVNNEQFF. CDR3 bases: TGTGCCAGCGGGACTGTCAACAATGAGCAGTTCTTC. This rearrangement joins TRBV19 to TRBJ2-1, with D perhaps matching TRBD2 (6 bases). In germline, CDR1 is LNHDA, CDR2 SQIVND (reference sequence). V gave up 9 bases and J gave up 5 bases, with 11 bases separating them. The CDR3 is made up of 12 amino acids.

V usage is TRBV2 and J usage is TRBJ2-1, with D maybe TRBD1 (6 bases). The CDR3 totals 14 residues. V was cut by 6 bases and J by 4 bases, with 13 bases left in between. The germline V gene encodes CDR1 SNHLY and CDR2 FYNNEI. The CDR3 coding sequence is TGTGCCAGCAGGGCTGGGACACTATACAATGAGCAGTTCTTC. Translation gives CASRAGTLYNEQFF.

The rearrangement joins TRBV19 to TRBJ1-6; tentatively, D is TRBD1 (5 bases). Germline-derived CDR1 and CDR2 are LNHDA and SQIVND (reference sequence). Between the trimmed V and J ends, which lost 7 bases and 6 bases, there was a span of 13 bases. CDR3 length: 14 amino acids. The CDR3 nucleotides read TGTGCCAGTAAGGTCAGGGCGGCTAATTCACCCCTCCACTTT. Amino acid sequence: CASKVRAANSPLHF. Filled out from reference TRBV19 and TRBJ1-6, the complete variable domain reads DGGITQSPKYLFRKEGQNVTLSCEQNLNHDAMYWYRQDPGQGLRLIYYSQIVNDFQKGDIAEGYSVSREKKESFPLTVTSAQKNPTAFYLCASKVRAANSPLHFGNGTRLTVT.

This clone was detected only once. The chain combines TRBV27 with TRBJ2-1; 8 nucleotides match TRBD1. CDR1 and CDR2 (germline): MNHEY, SMNVEV (reference sequence). There are 14 residues in the CDR3. V was clipped by 3 bases and J by 3 bases; unmatched bases: 1. The CDR3 region is CASSFGQGYNEQFF. The CDR3 coding sequence is TGTGCCAGCAGTTTCGGACAGGGCTACAATGAGCAGTTCTTC.

The V call is TRBV5-4, the J call TRBJ2-2, with 8 nucleotides matching TRBD1. The V gene end was trimmed by 3 bases and the J gene end by 4 bases; junction bases not matched to a gene: 5. The CDR3 spans 15 residues. The V gene's germline CDR1 is SGHNT and CDR2 YYREEE (reference sequence). As DNA, the CDR3 is TGTGCCAGCAGCTGGGGGACAGGCCGCACCGGGGAGCTGTTTTTT. This translates into CASSWGTGRTGELFF.